Below, one TCR beta chain is given with its context. Enrolled through a virtual design, the participants were between about 18 and 100 years of age and came from roughly 22 US areas. Produced via immunoSEQ multiplex PCR; TCRdb's table is partial and in-frame only. The sample has hundreds of thousands of clones, approximately 90% seen once; the top ten hold under 3%. This sample is drawn from a study of blood T cell repertoires in COVID-19. This CDR3 is built from 15 residues. Germline-derived CDR1 and CDR2 are SGHVS and FQNEAQ. V gave up 6 bases and J gave up 9 bases; unmatched junction bases: 10. This clonotype was obtained from a woman under 30 who had recovered from COVID-19. The material sequenced was PBMCs or T cells enriched from blood (not recorded which). The chain carries TRBV7-8 and TRBJ1-6; 8 bases match TRBD1. The CDR3, as DNA: TGTGCCAGCAGACCCCGGACAGGGAGCTCTTCACCCCTCCACTTT. This encodes CASRPRTGSSSPLHF.